These T cell receptor beta chains were read from a single sample in a study of CD8+ T cells in alopecia areata. Here immunoSEQ multiplex PCR was the method, and the copy in TCRdb shows in-frame clones only, minus some. The profile shows 100,000 to 150,000 clones, around 50% of them singletons. Sequenced: NKG2D-low CD8+ T cells sorted from blood. Every receptor here comes from a human donor with alopecia areata. The CDR3 runs from the conserved cysteine through the conserved F or W. The order of the fields is clone size, J gene, D gene, V gene, CDR3 protein, CDR3 DNA. D genes are given only for firm matches. The listing skips clone size in some rows; elsewhere it reads once, few, many or a size class.

abundance: few; j_gene: TRBJ1-6; d_gene: -; v_gene: TRBV29-1; CDR3aa: CSVVPAGDNSPLHF; CDR3nt: TGCAGCGTTGTCCCAGCGGGGGATAATTCACCCCTCCACTTT
abundance: few; j_gene: TRBJ2-1; d_gene: -; v_gene: TRBV5-4; CDR3aa: CASSSSGLLDNEQFF; CDR3nt: TGTGCCAGCAGCTCATCCGGGCTCTTAGACAATGAGCAGTTCTTC
abundance: -; j_gene: TRBJ2-1; d_gene: -; v_gene: TRBV27; CDR3aa: CASSLTGNEQFF; CDR3nt: TGTGCCAGCAGTTTAACGGGAAATGAGCAGTTCTTC
abundance: -; j_gene: TRBJ2-7; d_gene: -; v_gene: TRBV27; CDR3aa: CASSLSRDSYEQYF; CDR3nt: TGTGCCAGCAGTTTGTCCCGGGATTCCTACGAGCAGTACTTC
abundance: once; j_gene: TRBJ2-7; d_gene: TRBD1; v_gene: TRBV27; CDR3aa: CASSSGTGIYEQYF; CDR3nt: TGTGCCAGCAGTTCCGGGACAGGCATCTACGAGCAGTACTTC
abundance: -; j_gene: TRBJ1-1; d_gene: -; v_gene: TRBV4-1; CDR3aa: CASSAGLDTEAFF; CDR3nt: TGCGCCAGCAGTGCAGGGTTAGACACTGAAGCTTTCTTT
abundance: -; j_gene: TRBJ1-6; d_gene: TRBD1; v_gene: TRBV29-1; CDR3aa: CSVLSTGVSPLHF; CDR3nt: TGCAGCGTTTTATCGACAGGGGTTTCACCCCTCCACTTT
abundance: -; j_gene: TRBJ2-1; d_gene: TRBD2; v_gene: TRBV29-1; CDR3aa: CSVEDPAGPYNEQFF; CDR3nt: TGCAGCGTTGAAGATCCAGCGGGACCCTACAATGAGCAGTTCTTC
abundance: -; j_gene: TRBJ2-1; d_gene: -; v_gene: TRBV27; CDR3aa: CASSVYNEQFF; CDR3nt: TGTGCCAGCAGTGTGTACAATGAGCAGTTCTTC
abundance: -; j_gene: TRBJ2-1; d_gene: -; v_gene: TRBV15; CDR3aa: CATALTSSEQFF; CDR3nt: TGTGCCACCGCCCTGACGTCCAGTGAGCAGTTCTTC
abundance: -; j_gene: TRBJ2-1; d_gene: -; v_gene: TRBV7-9; CDR3aa: CASSFGYEQFF; CDR3nt: TGTGCCAGCAGCTTCGGCTATGAGCAGTTCTTC
abundance: few; j_gene: TRBJ2-5; d_gene: -; v_gene: TRBV29-1; CDR3aa: CSAASLQETQYF; CDR3nt: TGCAGCGCCGCAAGCCTACAAGAGACCCAGTACTTC
abundance: -; j_gene: TRBJ2-6; d_gene: -; v_gene: TRBV10-3; CDR3aa: CAISESGGGTGANVLTF; CDR3nt: TGTGCCATCAGTGAGTCGGGAGGAGGGACTGGGGCCAACGTCCTGACTTTC
abundance: -; j_gene: TRBJ2-5; d_gene: -; v_gene: TRBV7-9; CDR3aa: CASSSMVETQYF; CDR3nt: TGTGCCAGCAGCTCCATGGTGGAGACCCAGTACTTC
abundance: -; j_gene: TRBJ1-1; d_gene: TRBD1; v_gene: TRBV30; CDR3aa: CAGGQFEAFF; CDR3nt: TGTGCCGGGGGACAGTTTGAAGCTTTCTTT
abundance: -; j_gene: TRBJ2-7; d_gene: -; v_gene: TRBV28; CDR3aa: CASSQGPFLTYEQYF; CDR3nt: TGTGCCAGCAGTCAGGGTCCGTTTTTAACCTACGAGCAGTACTTC
abundance: -; j_gene: TRBJ2-2; d_gene: -; v_gene: TRBV29-1; CDR3aa: CSVDATGELFF; CDR3nt: TGCAGCGTTGATGCCACCGGGGAGCTGTTTTTT
abundance: -; j_gene: TRBJ2-3; d_gene: -; v_gene: TRBV7-3; CDR3aa: CASSPSGGFGDTQYF; CDR3nt: TGTGCCAGCAGCCCATCTGGGGGTTTTGGAGATACGCAGTATTTT
abundance: -; j_gene: TRBJ1-5; d_gene: -; v_gene: TRBV7-8; CDR3aa: CASTLGGSNQPQHF; CDR3nt: TGTGCCAGCACCTTAGGGGGTAGCAATCAGCCCCAGCATTTT
abundance: -; j_gene: TRBJ2-7; d_gene: -; v_gene: TRBV25-1; CDR3aa: CARRTGMYEQYF; CDR3nt: TGTGCCAGACGAACAGGGATGTACGAGCAGTACTTC
abundance: few; j_gene: TRBJ2-7; d_gene: -; v_gene: TRBV29-1; CDR3aa: CSVETAGGQSYEQYF; CDR3nt: TGCAGCGTTGAGACCGCCGGTGGACAGTCCTACGAGCAGTACTTC
abundance: -; j_gene: TRBJ2-7; d_gene: -; v_gene: TRBV2; CDR3aa: CASSESSYEQYF; CDR3nt: TGTGCCAGCAGTGAAAGCTCCTACGAGCAGTACTTC
abundance: few; j_gene: TRBJ1-1; d_gene: -; v_gene: TRBV27; CDR3aa: CASRSRGYTEAFF; CDR3nt: TGTGCCAGCCGGTCCCGGGGCTACACTGAAGCTTTCTTT
abundance: -; j_gene: TRBJ2-7; d_gene: TRBD1; v_gene: TRBV5-1; CDR3aa: CASSLGWDSYEQYF; CDR3nt: TGCGCCAGCAGCTTGGGATGGGACAGCTACGAGCAGTACTTC
abundance: -; j_gene: TRBJ2-5; d_gene: -; v_gene: TRBV28; CDR3aa: CAIQGYQETQYF; CDR3nt: TGTGCCATCCAGGGGTACCAAGAGACCCAGTACTTC
abundance: few; j_gene: TRBJ2-3; d_gene: -; v_gene: TRBV23-1; CDR3aa: CAHREAPFPVDTQYF; CDR3nt: TGCGCCCACAGGGAGGCTCCTTTTCCGGTAGATACGCAGTATTTT
abundance: few; j_gene: TRBJ2-2; d_gene: -; v_gene: TRBV7-8; CDR3aa: CASLPREDTGELFF; CDR3nt: TGTGCCAGCCTCCCCAGGGAGGACACCGGGGAGCTGTTTTTT
abundance: few; j_gene: TRBJ2-7; d_gene: TRBD1; v_gene: TRBV5-1; CDR3aa: CASSPGTGPYEQYF; CDR3nt: TGCGCCAGCAGCCCTGGGACAGGACCCTACGAGCAGTACTTC
abundance: few; j_gene: TRBJ1-2; d_gene: -; v_gene: TRBV5-6; CDR3aa: CASRMGINYGYTF; CDR3nt: TGTGCCAGCAGAATGGGAATTAACTATGGCTACACCTTC
abundance: -; j_gene: TRBJ1-2; d_gene: -; v_gene: TRBV30; CDR3aa: CAWSGMTARWAPSYGYTF; CDR3nt: TGTGCCTGGAGTGGTATGACAGCCCGGTGGGCACCAAGCTATGGCTACACCTTC
abundance: once; j_gene: TRBJ2-7; d_gene: -; v_gene: TRBV29-1; CDR3aa: CSVAGTRFHYEQYF; CDR3nt: TGCAGCGTTGCCGGGACAAGGTTCCACTACGAGCAGTACTTC
abundance: -; j_gene: TRBJ1-2; d_gene: TRBD1; v_gene: TRBV29-1; CDR3aa: CSVDTEGAYGYTF; CDR3nt: TGCAGCGTTGACACGGAGGGGGCCTATGGCTACACCTTC
abundance: -; j_gene: TRBJ2-7; d_gene: -; v_gene: TRBV28; CDR3aa: CASRRDGAYEQYF; CDR3nt: TGTGCCAGCAGACGGGACGGAGCCTACGAGCAGTACTTC
abundance: few; j_gene: TRBJ2-7; d_gene: TRBD1; v_gene: TRBV30; CDR3aa: CAWSPGTGREQYF; CDR3nt: TGTGCCTGGAGCCCCGGGACAGGTCGCGAGCAGTACTTC
abundance: -; j_gene: TRBJ2-7; d_gene: -; v_gene: TRBV4-3; CDR3aa: CASSQDRSSYEQYF; CDR3nt: TGCGCCAGCAGCCAAGATCGTAGCTCCTACGAGCAGTACTTC
abundance: -; j_gene: TRBJ2-2; d_gene: -; v_gene: TRBV5-4; CDR3aa: CASTLRGSGELFF; CDR3nt: TGTGCCAGCACCCTAAGGGGGTCCGGGGAGCTGTTTTTT
abundance: few; j_gene: TRBJ2-3; d_gene: -; v_gene: TRBV29-1; CDR3aa: CSVAPTGPTDTQYF; CDR3nt: TGCAGCGTCGCACCGACAGGCCCCACAGATACGCAGTATTTT
abundance: -; j_gene: TRBJ1-2; d_gene: TRBD1; v_gene: TRBV29-1; CDR3aa: CSGRDRESGYTF; CDR3nt: TGCAGCGGCCGGGACAGGGAATCTGGCTACACCTTC
abundance: -; j_gene: TRBJ2-1; d_gene: -; v_gene: TRBV28; CDR3aa: CASSFSTNEQFF; CDR3nt: TGTGCCAGCAGTTTTTCGACCAATGAGCAGTTCTTC
abundance: few; j_gene: TRBJ2-5; d_gene: -; v_gene: TRBV28; CDR3aa: CASSLRGARETQYF; CDR3nt: TGTGCCAGCAGCTTGCGCGGGGCGCGGGAGACCCAGTACTTC